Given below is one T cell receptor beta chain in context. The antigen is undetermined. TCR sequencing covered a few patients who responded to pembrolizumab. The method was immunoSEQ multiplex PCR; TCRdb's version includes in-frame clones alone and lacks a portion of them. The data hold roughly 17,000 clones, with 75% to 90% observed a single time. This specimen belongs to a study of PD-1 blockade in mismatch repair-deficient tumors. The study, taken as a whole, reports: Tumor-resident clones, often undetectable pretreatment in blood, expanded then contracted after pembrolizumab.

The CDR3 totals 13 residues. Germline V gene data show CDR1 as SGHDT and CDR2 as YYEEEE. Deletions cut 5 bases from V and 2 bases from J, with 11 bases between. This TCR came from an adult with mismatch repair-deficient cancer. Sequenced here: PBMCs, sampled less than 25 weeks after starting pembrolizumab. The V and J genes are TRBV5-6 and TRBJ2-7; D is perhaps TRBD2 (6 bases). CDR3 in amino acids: CASSPGATYEQYF. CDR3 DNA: TGTGCCAGCAGTCCGGGAGCCACCTACGAGCAGTACTTC. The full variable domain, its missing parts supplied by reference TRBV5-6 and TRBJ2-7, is DAGVTQSPTHLIKTRGQQVTLRCSPKSGHDTVSWYQQALGQGPQFIFQYYEEEERQRGNFPDRFSGHQFPNYSSELNVNALLLGDSALYLCASSPGATYEQYFGPGTRLTVT.